The next 12 T cell receptor beta chains were all read from a single sample in a study of CD8+ T cells in alopecia areata. Sample treatment: oral pan-JAK inhibitor, 5-10 mg twice daily. Once RNA had been extracted, it was reverse transcribed into cDNA to act as the sequencing template. Using immunoSEQ multiplex PCR, the repertoire was profiled, and TCRdb retains in-frame clones only, with some absent. The table includes about 200,000 clones, over 60% detected once. This specimen was CD4+ T cells sorted from blood, taken at week 4, from a patient treated with tofacitinib. These receptors were collected from a human donor with alopecia areata.

Only a few counts were recorded for this clone. The chain combines TRBV5-1 with TRBJ1-1; possible D gene TRBD1, 5 bases. CDR3 size: 15 residues. Trimming pared 0 bases from V and 6 bases from J, leaving 15 bases between. CDR1 is SGHRS, CDR2 YFSETQ, per germline. In DNA form, the CDR3 reads TGCGCCAGCAGCTTGGGTACCGGGCAGGGTCCTGAAGCTTTCTTT. Its translation: CASSLGTGQGPEAFF.

This clone showed up just a few times. The rearrangement joins TRBV5-4 to TRBJ1-1, with D possibly TRBD1 on 5 matching bases. The CDR3 consists of 13 residues. Germline V gives CDR1 SGHNT, CDR2 YYREEE (reference sequence). The V and J ends lost 6 bases and 11 bases respectively, with 20 bases between them. The CDR3 loop is CASTTNRGEKAFF. DNA for the CDR3: TGTGCCAGCACCACCAACCGGGGGGAGAAGGCTTTCTTT.

This clone occurred once. V usage is TRBV7-8 and J usage is TRBJ2-3, with TRBD2 identical over 10 bases. Germline CDR1 SGHVS, CDR2 FQNEAQ. Trimming took 0 bases from V and 1 from J; bases not matched to a gene: 4. The CDR3 loop spans 17 amino acids. The CDR3 nucleotides are TGTGCCAGCAGCTTAGCCAGCGGGGGGGCCGGCACAGATACGCAGTATTTT. It is translated as CASSLASGGAGTDTQYF.

J is TRBJ2-1 and V is TRBV7-3; D remains unclear. V was cut by 1 base and J by 8 bases, with 15 bases left in between. The CDR3 contains 15 residues. The germline V gene encodes CDR1 SGHTA and CDR2 FQGTGA. In DNA, the CDR3 is TGTGCCAGCAGCTTAAATGGGGTGGGTAACGATGAGCAGTTCTTC. It codes for CASSLNGVGNDEQFF.

The chain joins TRBV10-3 to TRBJ1-2; maybe TRBD1 (5 bases). The CDR3 has 14 amino acids. V dropped 0 bases and J dropped 8 bases, with 13 bases sitting between them. CDR1 is ENHRY, CDR2 SYGVKD, per germline. Written as DNA, the CDR3 is TGTGCCATCAGTGAGTCCGGCTCAGGGAGGGGCTACACCTTC. Its translation is CAISESGSGRGYTF.

The rearrangement uses TRBV19 and TRBJ1-2; tentative D call: TRBD1 (5 bases). Trimming took 7 bases from V and 4 from J, leaving 7 bases between them. CDR3 length equals 11 residues. Germline values: CDR1 LNHDA, CDR2 SQIVND (reference sequence). The CDR3 loop is CASMTAYGYTF. CDR3 in DNA: TGTGCCAGTATGACAGCCTATGGCTACACCTTC.

This clone was seen only a few times. CDR3 sequence: CASSVPGQPYGYTF. The CDR3 DNA reads TGTGCCAGCAGTGTCCCGGGACAGCCTTATGGCTACACCTTC. The V call is TRBV6-5, the J call TRBJ1-2; 7 bases are a match to TRBD1. There are 14 residues in the CDR3. V was pared by 5 bases and J by 5 bases, with 8 bases of the junction left unmatched. The germline gives CDR1 MNHEY, CDR2 SVGAGI.

There are a few counts of this clone. Other DNA sequences within the sample encode an identical CDR3. The V gene is TRBV5-1, the J gene TRBJ2-5, with 9 bases lining up with TRBD1. This CDR3 is built from 14 residues. Trimming cost V 4 bases and J 5 bases; bases outside gene matches: 6. Germline-derived CDR1 and CDR2 are SGHRS and YFSETQ. The CDR3 DNA reads as TGCGCCAGCAGCCCCGGGACAGGGCGGGAGACCCAGTACTTC. It codes for CASSPGTGRETQYF.

The chain uses TRBV2 and TRBJ1-1; no firm D call. V lost 9 bases and J lost 4, with 15 bases in between. This CDR3 is built from 13 residues. From germline, CDR1 is SNHLY and CDR2 FYNNEI. CDR3 sequence (DNA): TGTGCCAGAGACGCGGGGAGGGTCACTGAAGCTTTCTTT. It encodes CARDAGRVTEAFF.

V is TRBV25-1 and J is TRBJ1-1, with D unresolved. The germline V gene has CDR1 MGHDK and CDR2 SYGVNS. The V end was cut by 2 bases, the J end by 0 bases, with 4 bases between. The CDR3 spans 13 residues. The chain's CDR3 is CASSEPMNTEAFF. CDR3 in DNA: TGTGCCAGCAGTGAACCGATGAACACTGAAGCTTTCTTT.

This rearrangement joins TRBV5-6 to TRBJ1-2; perhaps TRBD1 as D (5 bases). The CDR3 spans 14 residues. V shed 5 bases and J shed 4 bases, with 15 bases lying between them. From germline, CDR1 is SGHDT and CDR2 YYEEEE. This chain's CDR3 is CASRYLGDAYGYTF. CDR3 DNA sequence: TGTGCCAGCAGATATTTAGGGGACGCCTATGGCTACACCTTC.

This clone showed up just a few times. The CDR3 loop reads CAWSGGTTVADSGANVLTF. The CDR3 DNA follows: TGTGCCTGGAGTGGGGGGACAACAGTAGCAGACTCTGGGGCCAACGTCCTGACTTTC. The J gene is TRBJ2-6, the V gene TRBV30, with D possibly being TRBD1 (6 bases). The CDR3 is 19 amino acids. Germline loops: CDR1 GTSNPN, CDR2 SVGIG (reference sequence). Deletions cut 1 base from V and 0 bases from J, with 19 bases between.